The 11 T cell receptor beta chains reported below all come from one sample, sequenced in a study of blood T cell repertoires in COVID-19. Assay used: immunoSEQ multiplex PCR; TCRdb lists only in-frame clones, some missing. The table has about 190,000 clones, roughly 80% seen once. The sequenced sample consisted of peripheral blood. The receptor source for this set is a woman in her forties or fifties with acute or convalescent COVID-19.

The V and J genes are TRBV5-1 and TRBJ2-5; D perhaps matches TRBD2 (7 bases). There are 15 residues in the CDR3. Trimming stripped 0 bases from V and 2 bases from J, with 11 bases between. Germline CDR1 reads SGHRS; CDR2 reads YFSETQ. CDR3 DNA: TGCGCCAGCAGCTTGGTTCGGGGGGCGCAAGAGACCCAGTACTTC. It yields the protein CASSLVRGAQETQYF.

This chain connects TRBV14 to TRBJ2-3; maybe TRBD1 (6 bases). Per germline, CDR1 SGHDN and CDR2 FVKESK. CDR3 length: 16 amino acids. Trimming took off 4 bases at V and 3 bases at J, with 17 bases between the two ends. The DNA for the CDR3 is TGTGCCAGCAGCCTTCGGGCTCCACAGGGAACAGATACGCAGTATTTT. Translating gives CASSLRAPQGTDTQYF.

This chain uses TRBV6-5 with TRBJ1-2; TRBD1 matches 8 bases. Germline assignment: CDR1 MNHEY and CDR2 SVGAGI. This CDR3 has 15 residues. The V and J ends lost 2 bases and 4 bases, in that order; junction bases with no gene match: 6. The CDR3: CASSYDGQGGYGYTF. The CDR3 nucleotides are TGTGCCAGCAGTTACGATGGACAGGGAGGCTATGGCTACACCTTC.

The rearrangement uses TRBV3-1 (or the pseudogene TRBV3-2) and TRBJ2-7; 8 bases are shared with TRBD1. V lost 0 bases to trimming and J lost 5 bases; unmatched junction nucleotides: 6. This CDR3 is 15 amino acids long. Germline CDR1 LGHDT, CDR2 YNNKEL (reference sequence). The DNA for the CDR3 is TGTGCCAGCAGCCAAGATGGACAGGGTAAAAACGAGCAGTACTTC. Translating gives CASSQDGQGKNEQYF.

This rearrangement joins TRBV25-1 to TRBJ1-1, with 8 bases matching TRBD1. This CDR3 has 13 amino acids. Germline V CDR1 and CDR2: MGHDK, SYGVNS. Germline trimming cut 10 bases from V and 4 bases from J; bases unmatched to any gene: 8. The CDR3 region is CATGGRAGTEAFF. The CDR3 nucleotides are TGTGCCACAGGGGGCAGGGCAGGCACTGAAGCTTTCTTT.

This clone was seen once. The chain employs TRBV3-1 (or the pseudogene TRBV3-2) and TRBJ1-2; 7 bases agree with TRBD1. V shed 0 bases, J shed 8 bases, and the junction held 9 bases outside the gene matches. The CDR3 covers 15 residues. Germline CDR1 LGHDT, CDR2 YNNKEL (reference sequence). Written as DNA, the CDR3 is TGTGCCAGCAGCCAAGAAGTAGGGGGCGGAGAGGGCTACACCTTC. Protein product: CASSQEVGGGEGYTF.

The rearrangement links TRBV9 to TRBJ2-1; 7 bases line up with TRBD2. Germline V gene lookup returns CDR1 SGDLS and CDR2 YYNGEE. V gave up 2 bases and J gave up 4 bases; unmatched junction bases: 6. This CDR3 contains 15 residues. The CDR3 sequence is CASSVGGALYNEQFF. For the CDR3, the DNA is TGTGCCAGCAGCGTGGGAGGGGCACTGTACAATGAGCAGTTCTTC.

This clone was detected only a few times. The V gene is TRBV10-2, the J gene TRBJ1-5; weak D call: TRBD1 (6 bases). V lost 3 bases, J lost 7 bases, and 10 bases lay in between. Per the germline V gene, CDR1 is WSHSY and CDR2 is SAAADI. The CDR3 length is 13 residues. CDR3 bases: TGCGCCAGCAGTGAAGGGGGGGTCCAGCCCCAGCATTTT. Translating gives CASSEGGVQPQHF.

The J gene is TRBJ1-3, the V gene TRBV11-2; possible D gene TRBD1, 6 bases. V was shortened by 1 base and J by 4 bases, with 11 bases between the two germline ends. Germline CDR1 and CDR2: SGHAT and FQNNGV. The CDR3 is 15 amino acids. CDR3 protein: CASSLGGGAGNTIYF. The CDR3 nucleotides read TGTGCCAGCAGCTTAGGCGGGGGCGCGGGAAACACCATATATTTT.

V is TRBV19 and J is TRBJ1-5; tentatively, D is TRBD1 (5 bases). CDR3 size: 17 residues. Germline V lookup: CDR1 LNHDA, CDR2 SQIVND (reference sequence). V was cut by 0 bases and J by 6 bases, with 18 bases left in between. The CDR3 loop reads CASSIDHGGEGSQPQHF. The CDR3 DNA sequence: TGTGCCAGTAGTATAGATCACGGGGGAGAAGGCAGTCAGCCCCAGCATTTT.

The CDR3 coding sequence is TGTGCCAGCAGCTTAGTGGAGGGGGGGGACACTGAAGCTTTCTTT. Residues: CASSLVEGGDTEAFF. The chain has TRBV7-8 and TRBJ1-1; a weak D match, TRBD1 (6 bases). Germline V gene sequence: CDR1 SGHVS, CDR2 FQNEAQ. Trimming pared 1 base from V and 3 bases from J, leaving 12 bases between. This CDR3 spans 15 amino acids.